This T cell receptor (beta chain) was retrieved from a study of T-cell memory formation after mild COVID-19. Study-level information: Clusters of TCRs were largely donor specific. Findings and limits, study-wide: Several responding clones turned up in pre-infection memory, indicating that cross-reactive memory may have taken part.

The sample holds a few counts of this clonotype. Its antigen remains unidentified. TCRdb processed the 5' RACE reads anew with MiXCR; each CDR3 protein has one entry. Altogether about 100,000 distinct CDR3 sequences are present, roughly 19% being singletons, with the ten largest covering approximately 5%. V lost 0 bases and J 11 bases, leaving 8 bases between the germline ends. The CDR3 is 12 amino acids. Germline values: CDR1 LGHDT, CDR2 YNNKEL (reference sequence). The chain couples TRBV3-1 to TRBJ2-4; D unresolved. The source of this sequence is a man younger than 35 who had mild COVID-19 (a few samples of this study predate the infection). Cell type and time point are not known. Source material: PBMCs or a T cell subset sorted from them (not recorded which). The CDR3 nucleotides are TGTGCCAGCAGCCAAGATCCCGGATTTCAGTACTTC. Protein product: CASSQDPGFQYF.